This T cell receptor (beta chain) was recorded in a study of T cells in narcolepsy. Study-wide points: Autoreactive clonotypes reportedly recurred in blood of same and different patients, not controls.

Germline V gene lookup returns CDR1 SGHVS and CDR2 FQNEAQ. The CDR3 loop spans 15 amino acids. V was trimmed by 5 bases and J by 1 base, leaving 14 bases between them. Clones were sequenced by immunoSEQ multiplex PCR, and TCRdb holds only the in-frame ones, with some missing. The profile shows 20,000 to 30,000 clones, approximately 80% of them singletons. A remark on this clone: What it recognizes is unknown.

J is TRBJ1-1 and V is TRBV7-8; D perhaps matches TRBD1 (6 bases). The clonotype comes from a human donor in good health. Material: memory (CD45RA-) CD4+ T cells from blood. CDR3 DNA: TGTGCCAGCAGCGTACAGGGCCGGGGGAACACTGAAGCTTTCTTT. Translation gives CASSVQGRGNTEAFF.